A single sample gave rise to the 5 T cell receptor beta chains below, sequenced in a study of T cells in Graves' hyperthyroidism and ophthalmopathy. RNA transcripts were the template for amplifying TCR beta CDR3 regions. The primer set for the first-round RT-PCR of the TCR CDR3 was HTBI. TCRdb passed the multiplex PCR reads through MiXCR, listing each CDR3 protein once. The sample lists about 380,000 distinct CDR3 sequences, about 15% occurring once. The sample consisted of blood. All receptors come from a woman aged 60-70 years with Graves' hyperthyroidism.

Worth noting for this clonotype: This sequence may be a read error, since a much larger clone differs from it by one base. J is TRBJ1-1 and V is TRBV28, with unresolved D. CDR1 MDHEN and CDR2 SYDVKM come from the germline V gene. This CDR3 spans 13 amino acids. As DNA, the CDR3 is TGTGCCAGCAGCCCTACTCCGGAGCTTGAAGCTCTCTTT. This encodes CASSPTPELEALF.

This clonotype occurred many times. CDR3 in amino acids: CASSYFEGSGEQYF. CDR3 nucleotide sequence: TGTGCCAGCAGTTACTTTGAGGGATCGGGGGAGCAGTACTTC. The V gene is TRBV6-5, the J gene TRBJ2-7; D may be TRBD2 (5 bases). In germline, CDR1 is MNHEY, CDR2 SVGAGI. V was cut by 1 base and J by 7 bases, with 14 bases left in between. This CDR3 is built from 14 residues.

This clonotype has a handful of counts. This sequence joins TRBV19 and TRBJ2-7, with D uncertain. CDR1 is LNHDA, CDR2 SQIVND, per germline (reference sequence). V was trimmed by 4 bases and J by 2 bases, leaving 18 bases between them. The CDR3 has 16 residues. The CDR3 sequence is CASSNGFGPSPYEQYF. CDR3 nucleotide sequence: TGTGCCAGTAGTAACGGGTTCGGTCCAAGCCCCTACGAGCAGTACTTC.

This clonotype was recorded at least ten times. This sequence joins TRBV4-2 and TRBJ1-1, with D hard to call. Trimming took 4 bases from V and 0 from J, leaving 15 bases between them. This CDR3 spans 16 amino acids. Per germline, CDR1 LGHNA and CDR2 YNFKEQ. The CDR3, as DNA: TGTGCCAGCAGCCCGTCGGGAGGGATACTGAACACTGAAGCTTTCTTT. It is translated as CASSPSGGILNTEAFF.

This clonotype came up many times. The junction and the germline gene differ at one end; a read error may be behind it. V and J are TRBV3-1 and TRBJ2-7, with D perhaps TRBD1 or TRBD2 (5 bases each). The CDR3 has 14 residues. CDR1 is LGHDT and CDR2 is YNNKEL in the germline V gene (reference sequence). The CDR3 nucleotides are TGTGCCGGCAGCCAAGGGACCAACCCCGGCGAGCAGTACTTC. It encodes CAGSQGTNPGEQYF.